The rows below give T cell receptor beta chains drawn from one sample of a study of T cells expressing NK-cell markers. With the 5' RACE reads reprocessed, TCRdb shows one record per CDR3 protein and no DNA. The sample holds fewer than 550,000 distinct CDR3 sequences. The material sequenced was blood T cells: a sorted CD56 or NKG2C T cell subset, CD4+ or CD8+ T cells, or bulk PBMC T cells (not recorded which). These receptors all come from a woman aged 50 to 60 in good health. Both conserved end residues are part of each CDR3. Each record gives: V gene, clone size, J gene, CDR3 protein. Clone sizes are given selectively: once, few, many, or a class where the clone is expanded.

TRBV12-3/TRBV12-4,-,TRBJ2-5,CASSGYGPGATQYF
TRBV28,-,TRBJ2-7,CASRDSTSSYEQYF
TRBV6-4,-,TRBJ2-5,CASSGLAGRQETQYF
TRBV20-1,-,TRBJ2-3,CSATTGVDTQYF
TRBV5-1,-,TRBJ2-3,CASSSDLTGTHGDTQYF
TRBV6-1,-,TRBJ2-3,CASSLRRRDQGYF
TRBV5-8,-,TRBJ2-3,CASSLAGRGSSGTDTQYF
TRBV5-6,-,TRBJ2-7,CATRKAGTSYEQYF
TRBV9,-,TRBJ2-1,CASSGQGAPRGRAINEQFF
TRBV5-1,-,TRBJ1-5,CASSLEGIDSNQPQHF
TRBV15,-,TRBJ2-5,CATSRYHWTGSVSFGTQYF
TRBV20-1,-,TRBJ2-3,CSARDAGTGVFGGDTQYF
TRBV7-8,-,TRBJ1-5,CASSLTSGGYSNQPQHF
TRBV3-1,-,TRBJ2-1,CASRKTSGSTYNEQFF
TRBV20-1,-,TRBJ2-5,CSARGSGTETQYF
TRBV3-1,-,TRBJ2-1,CASSFAGLTQFF
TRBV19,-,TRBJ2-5,CASSFTAGGIQETQYF
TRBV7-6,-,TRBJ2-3,CASSSSGGSDTQYF
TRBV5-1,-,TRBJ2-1,CASKIGTQSYNEQFF
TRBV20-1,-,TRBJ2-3,CSARAVAGGGSTDTQYF
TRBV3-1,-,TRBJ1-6,CASNRQYNSPLHF
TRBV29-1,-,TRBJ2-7,CSVEARDRGTYEQYF
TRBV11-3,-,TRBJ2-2,CASSQGPGIISGELFF
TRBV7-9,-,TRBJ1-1,CASRRGGSGTEAFF
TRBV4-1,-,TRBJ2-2,CASSQVRTGELFF
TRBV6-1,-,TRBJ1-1,CSSSEQGRPNTEAFF
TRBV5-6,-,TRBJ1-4,CASRNRVTNEKLFF
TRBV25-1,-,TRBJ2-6,CASSSAGVSGANVLTF
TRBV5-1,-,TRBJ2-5,CASERAGGQTQYF
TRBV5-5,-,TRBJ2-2,CASSPTVSSGRHGELFF
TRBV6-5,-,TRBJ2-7,CASTPGRGYEQYF
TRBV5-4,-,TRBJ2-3,CASSPGTRTDTQYF
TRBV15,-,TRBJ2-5,CATSGDLLPQETQYF
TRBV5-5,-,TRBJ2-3,CASSSTSGSADTQYF
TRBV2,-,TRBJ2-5,CARKRVGYQETQYF
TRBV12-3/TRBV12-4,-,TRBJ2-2,CASRSSYRGATGELFF
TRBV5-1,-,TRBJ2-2,CASSSITGPGELFF
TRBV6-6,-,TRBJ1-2,CASSPTGAGYTF
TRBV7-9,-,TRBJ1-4,CASSLVGTAATNEKLFF
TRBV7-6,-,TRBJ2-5,CASSFTGFQETQYF
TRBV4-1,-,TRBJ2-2,CASSQDRGKSNTGELFF
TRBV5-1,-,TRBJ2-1,CASSLDRENEQFF
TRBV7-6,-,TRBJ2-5,CASSLRGQKEETQYF
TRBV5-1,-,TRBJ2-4,CASSLEQGSKNIQYF
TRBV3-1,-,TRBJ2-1,CASSRNYNEQFF
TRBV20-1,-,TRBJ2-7,CSARSPTGGRNEQYF
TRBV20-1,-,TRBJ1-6,CSARGDHPGSPLHF
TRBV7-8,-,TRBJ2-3,CASSPPGLAGGVEDTQYF
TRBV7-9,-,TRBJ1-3,CASSNTDRAGNTIYF
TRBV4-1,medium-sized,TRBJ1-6,CASSQDDRGSSYNSPLHF
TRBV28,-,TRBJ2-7,CASSLLRGEQYF
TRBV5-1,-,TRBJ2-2,CASSPFRLAKNTGELFF